This T cell receptor (beta chain) was documented in a study of blood T cell repertoires in COVID-19. The overall study: Sample material is recorded as cDNA or gDNA derived from T cells, B-cell-depleted T cells, or PBMCs.

The CDR3 is 14 amino acids. Germline V gene sequence: CDR1 MDHEN, CDR2 SYDVKM. V lost 7 bases and J 4 bases, leaving 14 bases between the germline ends. Method: immunoSEQ multiplex PCR; TCRdb's copy keeps in-frame clones and lacks some. The data show more than 75,000 clones, roughly 85% seen once. The TCR comes from a young man with acute or convalescent COVID-19. The chain uses TRBV28 and TRBJ2-1; TRBD2 might be the D (6 bases). The sample was peripheral blood. The CDR3 region is CASTLNGRYNEQFF. The CDR3 coding sequence is TGTGCCAGCACCCTAAACGGGAGATACAATGAGCAGTTCTTC.